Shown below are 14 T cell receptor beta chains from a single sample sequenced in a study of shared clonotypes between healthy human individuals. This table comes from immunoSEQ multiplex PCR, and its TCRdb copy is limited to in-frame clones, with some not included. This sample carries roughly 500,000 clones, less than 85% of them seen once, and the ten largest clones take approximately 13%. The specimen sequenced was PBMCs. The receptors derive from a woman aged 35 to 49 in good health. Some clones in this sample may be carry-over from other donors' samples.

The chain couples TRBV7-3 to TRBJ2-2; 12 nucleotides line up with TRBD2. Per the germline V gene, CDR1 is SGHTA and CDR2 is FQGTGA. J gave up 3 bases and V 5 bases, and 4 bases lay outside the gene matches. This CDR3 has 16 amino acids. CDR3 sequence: CASSPRTSGDTGELFF. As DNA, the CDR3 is TGTGCCAGCAGCCCACGGACTAGCGGGGACACCGGGGAGCTGTTTTTT.

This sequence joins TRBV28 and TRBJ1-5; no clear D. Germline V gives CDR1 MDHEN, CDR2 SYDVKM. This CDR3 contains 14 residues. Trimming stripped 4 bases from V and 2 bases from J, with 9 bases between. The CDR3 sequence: CASSWTARNQPQHF. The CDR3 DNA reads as TGTGCCAGCAGTTGGACGGCGCGCAATCAGCCCCAGCATTTT.

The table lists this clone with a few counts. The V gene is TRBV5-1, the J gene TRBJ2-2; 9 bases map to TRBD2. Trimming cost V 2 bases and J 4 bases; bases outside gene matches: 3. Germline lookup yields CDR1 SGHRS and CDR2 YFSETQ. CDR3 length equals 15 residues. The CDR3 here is CASSLGLAFTGELFF. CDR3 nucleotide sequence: TGCGCCAGCAGCTTAGGACTAGCGTTCACCGGGGAGCTGTTTTTT.

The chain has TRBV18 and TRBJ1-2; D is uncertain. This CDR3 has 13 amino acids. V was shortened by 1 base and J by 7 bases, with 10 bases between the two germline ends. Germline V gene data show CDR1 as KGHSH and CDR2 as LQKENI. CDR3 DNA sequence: TGTGCCAGCTCACCACGGGAAGAGGGTGGCTACACCTTC. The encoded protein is CASSPREEGGYTF.

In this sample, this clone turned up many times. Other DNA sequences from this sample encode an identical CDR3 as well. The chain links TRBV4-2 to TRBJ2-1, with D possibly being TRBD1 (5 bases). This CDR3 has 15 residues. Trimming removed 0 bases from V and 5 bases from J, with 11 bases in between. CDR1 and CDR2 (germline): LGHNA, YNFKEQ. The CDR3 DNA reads TGTGCCAGCAGCCAAGATTCAGGGTCCCACAATGAGCAGTTCTTC. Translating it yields CASSQDSGSHNEQFF.

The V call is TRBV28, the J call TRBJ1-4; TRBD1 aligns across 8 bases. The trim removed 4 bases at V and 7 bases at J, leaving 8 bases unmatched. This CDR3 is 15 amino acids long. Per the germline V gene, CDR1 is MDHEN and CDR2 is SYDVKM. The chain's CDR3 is CASSYQGATGEKLFF. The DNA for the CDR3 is TGTGCCAGCAGTTACCAGGGGGCTACGGGTGAAAAACTGTTTTTT.

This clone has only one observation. This CDR3 reads CASSEVQGSFYNYGYTF. For the CDR3, the DNA is TGTGCCAGCAGTGAGGTACAGGGAAGTTTTTATAACTATGGCTACACCTTC. The gene calls are TRBV6-1 and TRBJ1-2; perhaps TRBD1 as D (6 bases). V was trimmed by 3 bases and J by 1 base, leaving 18 bases between them. Germline V gene sequence: CDR1 MNHNS, CDR2 SASEGT. There are 17 residues in the CDR3.

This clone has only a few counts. The CDR3 reads CASSQRTLYEQYF. The CDR3 nucleotides are TGTGCCAGCAGCCAAAGGACACTCTACGAGCAGTACTTC. This rearrangement joins TRBV7-8 to TRBJ2-7, with D possibly matching TRBD1 (5 bases). Germline V CDR1 and CDR2: SGHVS, FQNEAQ. V lost 5 bases to trimming and J lost 3 bases, with 11 bases between them. The CDR3 contains 13 residues.

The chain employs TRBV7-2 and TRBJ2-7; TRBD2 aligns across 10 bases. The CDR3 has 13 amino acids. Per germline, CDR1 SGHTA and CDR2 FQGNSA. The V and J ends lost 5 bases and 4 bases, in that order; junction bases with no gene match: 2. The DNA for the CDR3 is TGTGCCAGCAGCCAAGCGGGAGGGTACGAGCAGTACTTC. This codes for CASSQAGGYEQYF.

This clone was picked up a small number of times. Written as DNA, the CDR3 is TGTGCCAGCAGCCCCCGGGACAGGGGAGGCTACACCTTC. Translation gives CASSPRDRGGYTF. V and J are TRBV7-9 and TRBJ1-2, with 10 bases identical to TRBD1. CDR1 is SEHNR and CDR2 is FQNEAQ in the germline V gene (reference sequence). CDR3 length equals 13 residues. The trim removed 5 bases at V and 8 bases at J, leaving 5 bases unmatched. The entire variable domain, with the rest obtained from reference TRBV7-9 and TRBJ1-2, is as follows: DTGVSQNPRHKITKRGQNVTFRCDPISEHNRLYWYRQTLGQGPEFLTYFQNEAQLEKSRLLSDRFSAERPKGSFSTLEIQRTEQGDSAMYLCASSPRDRGGYTFGSGTRLTVV.

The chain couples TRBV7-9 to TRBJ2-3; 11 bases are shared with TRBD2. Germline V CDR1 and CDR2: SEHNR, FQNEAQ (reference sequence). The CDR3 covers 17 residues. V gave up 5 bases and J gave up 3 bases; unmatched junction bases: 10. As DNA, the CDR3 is TGTGCCAGCAGCCCCCGCACTAGCGGGAGTAATACAGATACGCAGTATTTT. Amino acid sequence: CASSPRTSGSNTDTQYF.

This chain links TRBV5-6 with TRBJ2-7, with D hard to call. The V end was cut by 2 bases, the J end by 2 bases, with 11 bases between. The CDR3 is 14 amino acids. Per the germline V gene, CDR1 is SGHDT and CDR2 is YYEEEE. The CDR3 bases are TGTGCCAGCAGCTTAGGAACGCTAGCCTACGAGCAGTACTTC. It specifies CASSLGTLAYEQYF.

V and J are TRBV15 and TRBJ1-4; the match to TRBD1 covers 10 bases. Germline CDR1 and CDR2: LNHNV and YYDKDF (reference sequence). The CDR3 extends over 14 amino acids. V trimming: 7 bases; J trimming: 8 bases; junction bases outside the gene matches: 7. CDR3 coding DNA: TGTGCCACCAACCGGGACAGGGGTCGAGAAAAACTGTTTTTT. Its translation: CATNRDRGREKLFF.

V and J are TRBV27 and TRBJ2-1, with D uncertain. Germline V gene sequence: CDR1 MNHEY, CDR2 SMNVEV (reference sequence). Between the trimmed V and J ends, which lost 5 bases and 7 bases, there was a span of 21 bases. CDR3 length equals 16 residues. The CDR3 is CASSTPPGQVLNEQFF. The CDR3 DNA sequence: TGTGCCAGCAGTACCCCTCCGGGCCAAGTTCTGAATGAGCAGTTCTTC.